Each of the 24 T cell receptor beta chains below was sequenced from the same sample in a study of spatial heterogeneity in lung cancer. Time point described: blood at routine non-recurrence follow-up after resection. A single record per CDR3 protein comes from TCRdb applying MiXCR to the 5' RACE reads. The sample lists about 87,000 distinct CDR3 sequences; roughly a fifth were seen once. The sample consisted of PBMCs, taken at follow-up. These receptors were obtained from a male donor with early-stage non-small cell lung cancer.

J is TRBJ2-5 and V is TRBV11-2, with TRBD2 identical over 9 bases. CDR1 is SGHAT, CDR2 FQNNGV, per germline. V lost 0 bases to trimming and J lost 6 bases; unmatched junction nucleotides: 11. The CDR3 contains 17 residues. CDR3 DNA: TGTGCCAGCAGCTTAGAACCTAGCGGGATCTTCTCGAAGACCCAGTACTTC. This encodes CASSLEPSGIFSKTQYF.

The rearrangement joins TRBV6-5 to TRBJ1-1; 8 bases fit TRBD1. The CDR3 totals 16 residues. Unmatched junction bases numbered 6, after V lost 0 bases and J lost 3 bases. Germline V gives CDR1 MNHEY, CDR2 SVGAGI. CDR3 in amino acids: CASSYSIDRGDTEAFF. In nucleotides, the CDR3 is TGTGCCAGCAGTTACTCGATAGACAGGGGTGACACTGAAGCTTTCTTT.

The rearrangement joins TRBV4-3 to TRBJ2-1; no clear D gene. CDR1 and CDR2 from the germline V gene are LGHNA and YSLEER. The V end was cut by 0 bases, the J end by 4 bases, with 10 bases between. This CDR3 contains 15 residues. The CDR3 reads CASSQEPGPYNEQFF. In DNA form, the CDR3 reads TGCGCCAGCAGCCAAGAACCGGGCCCGTACAATGAGCAGTTCTTC.

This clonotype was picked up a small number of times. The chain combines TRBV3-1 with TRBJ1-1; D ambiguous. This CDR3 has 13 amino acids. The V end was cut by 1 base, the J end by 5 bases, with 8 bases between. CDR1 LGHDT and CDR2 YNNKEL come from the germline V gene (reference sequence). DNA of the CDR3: TGTGCCAGCAGCCAAGGATTCTGGACTGAAGCTTTCTTT. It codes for CASSQGFWTEAFF.

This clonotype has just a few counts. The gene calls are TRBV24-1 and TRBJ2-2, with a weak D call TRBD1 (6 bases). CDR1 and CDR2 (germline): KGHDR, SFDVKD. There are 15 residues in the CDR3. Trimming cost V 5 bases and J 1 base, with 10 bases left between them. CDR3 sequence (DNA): TGTGCCACCAGTGCCCTGGACAGGAACACCGGGGAGCTGTTTTTT. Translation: CATSALDRNTGELFF.

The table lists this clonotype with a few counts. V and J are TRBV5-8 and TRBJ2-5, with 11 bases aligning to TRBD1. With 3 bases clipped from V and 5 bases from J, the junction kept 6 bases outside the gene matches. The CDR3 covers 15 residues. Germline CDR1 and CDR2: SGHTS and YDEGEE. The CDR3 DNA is TGTGCCAGCAGCTCCGGACAGGGGGCGTTTGAGACCCAGTACTTC. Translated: CASSSGQGAFETQYF.

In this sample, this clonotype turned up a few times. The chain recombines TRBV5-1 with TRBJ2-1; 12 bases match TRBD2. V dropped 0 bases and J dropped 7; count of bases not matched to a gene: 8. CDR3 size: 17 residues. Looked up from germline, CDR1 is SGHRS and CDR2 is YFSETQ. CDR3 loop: CASSLVPTSGGLNEQFF. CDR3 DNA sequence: TGCGCCAGCAGCTTGGTGCCGACTAGCGGGGGACTGAATGAGCAGTTCTTC.

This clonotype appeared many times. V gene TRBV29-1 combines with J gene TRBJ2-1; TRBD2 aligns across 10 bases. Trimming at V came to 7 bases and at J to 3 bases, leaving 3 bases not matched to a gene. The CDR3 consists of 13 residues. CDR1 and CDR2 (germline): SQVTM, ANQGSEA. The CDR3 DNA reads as TGCAGCGCCGTAGCGGGAGGCTACAATGAGCAGTTCTTC. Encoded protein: CSAVAGGYNEQFF.

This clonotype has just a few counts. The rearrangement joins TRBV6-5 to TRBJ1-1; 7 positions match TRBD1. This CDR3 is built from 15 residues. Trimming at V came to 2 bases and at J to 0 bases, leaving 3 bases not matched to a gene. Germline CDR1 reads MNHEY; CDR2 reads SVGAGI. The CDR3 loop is CASSYATGMNTEAFF. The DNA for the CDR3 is TGTGCCAGCAGTTACGCGACAGGGATGAACACTGAAGCTTTCTTT.

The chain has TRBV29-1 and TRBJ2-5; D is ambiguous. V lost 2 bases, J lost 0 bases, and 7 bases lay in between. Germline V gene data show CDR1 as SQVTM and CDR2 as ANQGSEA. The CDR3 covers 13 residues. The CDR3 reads CSVESANQETQYF. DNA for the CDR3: TGCAGCGTTGAAAGTGCTAACCAAGAGACCCAGTACTTC.

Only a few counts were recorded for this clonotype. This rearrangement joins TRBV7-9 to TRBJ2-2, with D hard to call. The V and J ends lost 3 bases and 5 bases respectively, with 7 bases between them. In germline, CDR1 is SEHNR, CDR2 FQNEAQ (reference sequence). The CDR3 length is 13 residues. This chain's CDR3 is CASSFFRTGELFF. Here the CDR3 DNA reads TGTGCCAGCAGCTTTTTCCGAACCGGGGAGCTGTTTTTT.

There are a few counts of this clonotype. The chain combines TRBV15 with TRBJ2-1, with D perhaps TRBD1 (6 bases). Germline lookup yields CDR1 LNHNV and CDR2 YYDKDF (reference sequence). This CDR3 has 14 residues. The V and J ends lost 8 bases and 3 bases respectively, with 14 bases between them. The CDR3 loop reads CATGDKKFYNEQFF. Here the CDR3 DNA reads TGTGCCACCGGGGACAAGAAGTTCTACAATGAGCAGTTCTTC.

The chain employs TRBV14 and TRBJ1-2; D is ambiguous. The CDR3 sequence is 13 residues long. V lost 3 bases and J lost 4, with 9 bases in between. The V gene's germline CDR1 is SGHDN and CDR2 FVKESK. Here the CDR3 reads CASSQNSPYGYTF. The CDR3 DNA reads TGTGCCAGCAGCCAGAATAGTCCCTATGGCTACACCTTC. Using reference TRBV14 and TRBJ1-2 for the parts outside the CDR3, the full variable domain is EAGVTQFPSHSVIEKGQTVTLRCDPISGHDNLYWYRRVMGKEIKFLLHFVKESKQDESGMPNNRFLAERTGGTYSTLKVQPAELEDSGVYFCASSQNSPYGYTFGSGTRLTVV.

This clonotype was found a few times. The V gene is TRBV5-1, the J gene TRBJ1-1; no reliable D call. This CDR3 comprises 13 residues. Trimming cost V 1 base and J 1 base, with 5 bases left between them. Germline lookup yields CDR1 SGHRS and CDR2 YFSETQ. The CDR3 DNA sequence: TGCGCCAGCAGCTTGCTGAGGAACACTGAAGCTTTCTTT. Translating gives CASSLLRNTEAFF. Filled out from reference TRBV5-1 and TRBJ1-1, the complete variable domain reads KAGVTQTPRYLIKTRGQQVTLSCSPISGHRSVSWYQQTPGQGLQFLFEYFSETQRNKGNFPGRFSGRQFSNSRSEMNVSTLELGDSALYLCASSLLRNTEAFFGQGTRLTVV.

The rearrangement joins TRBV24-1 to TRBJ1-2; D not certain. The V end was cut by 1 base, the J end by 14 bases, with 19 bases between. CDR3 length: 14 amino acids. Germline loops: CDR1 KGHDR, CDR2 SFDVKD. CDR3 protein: CATSDLTGTMARTF. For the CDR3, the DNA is TGTGCCACCAGTGATTTAACCGGAACTATGGCTAGAACCTTC.

The CDR3 sequence: CASTRQKNTEAFF. In DNA, the CDR3 is TGTGCCAGCACGAGACAGAAGAACACTGAAGCTTTCTTT. The rearrangement joins TRBV11-2 to TRBJ1-1; weak D call: TRBD1 (5 bases). Germline values: CDR1 SGHAT, CDR2 FQNNGV. The CDR3 is made up of 13 amino acids. V gave up 7 bases and J gave up 1 base, with 10 bases separating them.

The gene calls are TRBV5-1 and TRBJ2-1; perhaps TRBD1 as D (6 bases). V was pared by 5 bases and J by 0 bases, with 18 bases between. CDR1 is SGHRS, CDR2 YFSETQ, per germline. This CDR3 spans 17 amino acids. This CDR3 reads CASSPVSDRGSYNEQFF. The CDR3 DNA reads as TGCGCCAGCAGTCCGGTTTCGGACAGAGGCTCCTACAATGAGCAGTTCTTC.

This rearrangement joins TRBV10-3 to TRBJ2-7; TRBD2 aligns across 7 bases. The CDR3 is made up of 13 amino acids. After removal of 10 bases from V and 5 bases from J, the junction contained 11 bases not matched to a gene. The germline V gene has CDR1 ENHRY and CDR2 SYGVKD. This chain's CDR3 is CATRGEGHDEQYV. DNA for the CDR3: TGTGCCACTCGGGGGGAGGGTCACGACGAGCAGTACGTC.

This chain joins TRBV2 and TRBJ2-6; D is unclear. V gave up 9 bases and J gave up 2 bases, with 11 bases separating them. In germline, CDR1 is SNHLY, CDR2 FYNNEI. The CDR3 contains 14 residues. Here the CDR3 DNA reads TGTGCCAGTACCACAGCCACTGGGGCCAACGTCCTGACTTTC. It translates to CASTTATGANVLTF. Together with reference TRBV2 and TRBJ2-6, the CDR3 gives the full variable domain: EPEVTQTPSHQVTQMGQEVILRCVPISNHLYFYWYRQILGQKVEFLVSFYNNEISEKSEIFDDQFSVERPDGSNFTLKIRSTKLEDSAMYFCASTTATGANVLTFGAGSRLTVL.

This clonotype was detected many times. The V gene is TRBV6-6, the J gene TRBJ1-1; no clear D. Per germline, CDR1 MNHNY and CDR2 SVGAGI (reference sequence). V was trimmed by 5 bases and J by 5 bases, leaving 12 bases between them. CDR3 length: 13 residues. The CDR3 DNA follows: TGTGCCAGCAGTGAGGCCCGGGTAACTGAAGCTTTCTTT. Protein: CASSEARVTEAFF.

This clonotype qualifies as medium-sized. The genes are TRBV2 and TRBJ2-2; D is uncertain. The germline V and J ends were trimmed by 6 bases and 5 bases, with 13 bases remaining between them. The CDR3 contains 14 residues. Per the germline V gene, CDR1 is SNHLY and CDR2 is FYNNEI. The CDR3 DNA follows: TGTGCCAGCAGCGAACAAGGATCAACCGGGGAGCTGTTTTTT. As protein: CASSEQGSTGELFF.

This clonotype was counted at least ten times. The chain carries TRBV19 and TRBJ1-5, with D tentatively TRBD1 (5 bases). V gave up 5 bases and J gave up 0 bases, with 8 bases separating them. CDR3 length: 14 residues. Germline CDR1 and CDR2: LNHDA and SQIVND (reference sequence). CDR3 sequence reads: CASSRQNSNQPQHF. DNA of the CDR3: TGTGCCAGTAGTCGACAGAATAGCAATCAGCCCCAGCATTTT.

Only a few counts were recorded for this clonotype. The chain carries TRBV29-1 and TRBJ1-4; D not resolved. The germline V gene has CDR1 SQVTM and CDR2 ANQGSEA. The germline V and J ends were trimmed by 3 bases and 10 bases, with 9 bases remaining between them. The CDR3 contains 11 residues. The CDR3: CSVDKGAKLFF. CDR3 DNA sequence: TGCAGCGTTGATAAGGGCGCAAAACTGTTTTTT.

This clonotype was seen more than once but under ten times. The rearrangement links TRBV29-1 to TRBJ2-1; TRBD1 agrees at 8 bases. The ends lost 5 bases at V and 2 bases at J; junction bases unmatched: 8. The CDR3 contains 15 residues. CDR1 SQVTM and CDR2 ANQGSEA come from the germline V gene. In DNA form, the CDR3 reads TGCAGCGTTAACTCAGGGGGCTACACCTACAATGAGCAGTTCTTC. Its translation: CSVNSGGYTYNEQFF.